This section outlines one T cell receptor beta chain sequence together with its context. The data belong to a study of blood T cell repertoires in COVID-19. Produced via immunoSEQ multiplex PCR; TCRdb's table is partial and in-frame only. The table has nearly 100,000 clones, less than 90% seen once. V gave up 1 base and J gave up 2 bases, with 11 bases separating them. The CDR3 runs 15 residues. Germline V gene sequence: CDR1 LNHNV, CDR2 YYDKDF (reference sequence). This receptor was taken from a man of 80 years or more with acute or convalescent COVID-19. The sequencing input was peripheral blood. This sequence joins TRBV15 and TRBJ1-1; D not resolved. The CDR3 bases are TGTGCCACCAGCAGAGGGCCACCCCAAAACACTGAAGCTTTCTTT. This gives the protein CATSRGPPQNTEAFF.